The clone carrying this T cell receptor beta chain was seen only a few times. The source of the sample is a study of blood T cell repertoires in COVID-19. About the research overall: Researchers got acute and convalescent COVID-19 samples from the United States, Italy and Spain.

Authors' data handling: Reference gene primer amplification in the assay estimated nucleated cell counts. The data were produced by immunoSEQ multiplex PCR, yet TCRdb's version contains in-frame clones alone and is incomplete. D and trimming come from the DNA, and the V and J calls and clone size come from that table. The data show 150,000 to 200,000 clones, 85% to 90% seen once. The ends lost 1 base at V and 4 bases at J; junction bases unmatched: 12. The CDR3 has 18 residues. Germline loops: CDR1 LGHNA, CDR2 YNFKEQ. This sequence joins TRBV4-2 and TRBJ2-5, with 10 bases fitting TRBD2. Specimen: peripheral blood. The sequence derives from a woman aged 70 to 79 with COVID-19, enrolled during active disease. The chain's CDR3 is CASSQGQAGGHLGETQYF. Written as DNA, the CDR3 is TGTGCCAGCAGCCAAGGTCAAGCGGGGGGGCATCTTGGAGAGACCCAGTACTTC.